The 26 T cell receptor beta chains below all came from one sample that was sequenced in a study of graft-versus-host responses after intestinal transplantation. Clones were sequenced by immunoSEQ multiplex PCR, and TCRdb holds only the in-frame ones, with some missing. The repertoire holds tens of thousands of clones, with about nine tenths as singletons. Their target antigens are unknown. The sequences come from unstimulated CD4+ T cells sorted from spleen or lymph node cells, collected before intestinal transplant. Receptors originate from a human donor who received an intestinal transplant.

The gene calls are TRBV30 and TRBJ1-2; 7 bases map to TRBD1. Germline values: CDR1 GTSNPN, CDR2 SVGIG (reference sequence). There are 13 residues in the CDR3. V dropped 2 bases and J dropped 6; count of bases not matched to a gene: 6. Here the CDR3 DNA reads TGTGCCTGGAGTAGGGACAGCTGGGATGGCTACACCTTC. Its translation: CAWSRDSWDGYTF.

This clone was observed a single time. The rearrangement joins TRBV18 to TRBJ2-7, with TRBD2 matching 11 bases. The CDR3 spans 17 residues. Germline trimming cut 3 bases from V and 3 bases from J; bases unmatched to any gene: 10. Germline-derived CDR1 and CDR2 are KGHSH and LQKENI. DNA for the CDR3: TGTGCCAGCTCACCCACAAAAGGACTAGCGGGTATCTACGAGCAGTACTTC. It is translated as CASSPTKGLAGIYEQYF. The variable domain in full, with the rest retrieved from reference TRBV18 and TRBJ2-7, is NAGVMQNPRHLVRRRGQEARLRCSPMKGHSHVYWYRQLPEEGLKFMVYLQKENIIDESGMPKERFSAEFPKEGPSILRIQQVVRGDSAAYFCASSPTKGLAGIYEQYFGPGTRLTVT.

In this sample, this clone turned up a few times. Other nucleotide sequences in the sample specify the same CDR3. This rearrangement joins TRBV2 to TRBJ1-1; perhaps TRBD1 as D (6 bases). CDR1 is SNHLY, CDR2 FYNNEI, per germline. The V end lost 6 bases, the J end lost 0 bases, and 8 bases lay between the germline ends. CDR3 size: 13 residues. The CDR3 loop is CASRGQMNTEAFF. For the CDR3, the DNA is TGTGCCAGCAGGGGACAAATGAACACTGAAGCTTTCTTT.

The chain has TRBV6-1 and TRBJ1-6; TRBD1 aligns across 7 bases. The CDR3 length is 14 residues. CDR1 and CDR2 (germline): MNHNS, SASEGT. Unmatched junction bases numbered 7, after V lost 6 bases and J lost 8 bases. The CDR3 DNA follows: TGTGCCAGCAGCAGACAGGGCGCAGATTCACCCCTCCACTTT. Protein: CASSRQGADSPLHF.

The chain joins TRBV4-3 to TRBJ1-2; TRBD1 agrees at 11 bases. This CDR3 is built from 15 residues. Germline loops: CDR1 LGHNA, CDR2 YSLEER. V gave up 4 bases and J gave up 2 bases; unmatched junction bases: 3. The chain's CDR3 is CASSLGQGANYGYTF. The CDR3 nucleotides are TGCGCCAGCAGCCTTGGACAGGGGGCCAACTATGGCTACACCTTC.

The chain links TRBV7-2 to TRBJ2-7; 10 nucleotides agree with TRBD1. With V trimmed by 4 bases and J by 2 bases, 2 bases remained unmatched. The V gene's germline CDR1 is SGHTA and CDR2 FQGNSA. The length of the CDR3 is 14 residues. The CDR3 loop reads CASSSTGGAYEQYF. DNA of the CDR3: TGTGCCAGCAGCTCGACAGGGGGCGCCTACGAGCAGTACTTC.

The chain carries TRBV6-6 and TRBJ1-3, with D tentatively TRBD1 (5 bases). Germline V gene sequence: CDR1 MNHNY, CDR2 SVGAGI (reference sequence). Between the trimmed V and J ends, which lost 8 bases and 0 bases, there was a span of 14 bases. The CDR3 is 15 residues long. CDR3 DNA: TGTGCCAGCCAAATAGACAGTTACTCTGGAAACACCATATATTTT. It encodes CASQIDSYSGNTIYF.

V is TRBV5-6 and J is TRBJ1-1; D unresolved. In germline, CDR1 is SGHDT, CDR2 YYEEEE. V was cut by 1 base and J by 4 bases, with 11 bases left in between. CDR3 length: 14 residues. CDR3 coding DNA: TGTGCCAGCAGCTTGCAGACATACGTCACTGAAGCTTTCTTT. It codes for CASSLQTYVTEAFF.

V and J are TRBV7-9 and TRBJ1-1; the D is unclear. CDR3 length equals 14 residues. Germline V gives CDR1 SEHNR, CDR2 FQNEAQ (reference sequence). V shed 1 base and J shed 1 base, with 7 bases lying between them. In DNA form, the CDR3 reads TGTGCCAGCAGCTTAGGCCCGCGGAACACTGAAGCTTTCTTT. As protein: CASSLGPRNTEAFF.

V is TRBV6-1 and J is TRBJ1-2; D uncertain. Trimming took 0 bases from V and 8 from J, leaving 13 bases between them. Germline assignment: CDR1 MNHNS and CDR2 SASEGT. This CDR3 is 14 amino acids long. In DNA, the CDR3 is TGTGCCAGCAGTGAAGCTTGGCCCGCTTGGGGCTACACCTTC. Its protein product is CASSEAWPAWGYTF.

This clone was seen more than once but under ten times. This chain joins TRBV2 and TRBJ1-2, with D perhaps matching TRBD1 (6 bases). The V gene's germline CDR1 is SNHLY and CDR2 FYNNEI. CDR3 length: 13 amino acids. V shed 4 bases and J shed 0 bases, with 6 bases lying between them. The CDR3 loop is CASSGTANYGYTF. CDR3 sequence (DNA): TGTGCCAGCAGTGGGACAGCTAACTATGGCTACACCTTC.

The J gene is TRBJ2-3, the V gene TRBV4-3; 9 bases are a match to TRBD2. The CDR3 runs 16 residues. Losses at the gene ends were 4 bases for V and 1 base for J; bases not matched to a gene: 6. The germline V gene encodes CDR1 LGHNA and CDR2 YSLEER. DNA of the CDR3: TGCGCCAGCAGCCGACGCGGGGGGGCCGGCACAGATACGCAGTATTTT. This translates into CASSRRGGAGTDTQYF.

The chain recombines TRBV5-1 with TRBJ2-7; TRBD1 agrees at 11 bases. The V segment lost 4 bases and the J segment 3 bases; nucleotides outside the gene matches: 3. Germline V gene sequence: CDR1 SGHRS, CDR2 YFSETQ. The CDR3 length is 14 residues. Here the CDR3 reads CASSMGQGVYEQYF. CDR3 in DNA: TGCGCCAGCAGCATGGGACAGGGGGTCTACGAGCAGTACTTC.

The V and J genes are TRBV7-9 and TRBJ1-4; tentative D call: TRBD1 (5 bases). Germline V gives CDR1 SEHNR, CDR2 FQNEAQ (reference sequence). The CDR3 is made up of 15 amino acids. V lost 4 bases to trimming and J lost 4 bases, with 13 bases between them. The chain's CDR3 is CASSSRQPINEKLFF. Written as DNA, the CDR3 is TGTGCCAGCAGCTCCCGACAGCCGATTAATGAAAAACTGTTTTTT.

The V gene is TRBV30, the J gene TRBJ1-5, with a weak D call TRBD1 (5 bases). The CDR3 has 14 residues. Per the germline V gene, CDR1 is GTSNPN and CDR2 is SVGIG (reference sequence). The V and J ends lost 3 bases and 4 bases respectively, with 13 bases between them. CDR3 in amino acids: CAWSLSGVNQPQHF. The CDR3 DNA reads as TGTGCCTGGAGCTTATCGGGGGTAAATCAGCCCCAGCATTTT.

Here the CDR3 reads CASSPGQGRGTTDTQYF. The DNA for the CDR3 is TGTGCCAGTAGTCCTGGACAGGGAAGGGGCACCACAGATACGCAGTATTTT. V usage is TRBV19 and J usage is TRBJ2-3, with 8 bases that match TRBD1. CDR3 length: 17 amino acids. V lost 5 bases, J lost 2 bases, and 12 bases stayed unmatched. Germline V gene sequence: CDR1 LNHDA, CDR2 SQIVND (reference sequence).

The J gene is TRBJ2-2, the V gene TRBV19; D possibly corresponds to TRBD1 (6 bases). CDR1 is LNHDA and CDR2 is SQIVND in the germline V gene (reference sequence). Between the trimmed V and J ends, which lost 7 bases and 3 bases, there was a span of 18 bases. CDR3 size: 16 residues. CDR3 nucleotides: TGTGCCAGTACCCAGATCGTAGGACAGTACACCGGGGAGCTGTTTTTT. Its translation: CASTQIVGQYTGELFF.

The chain links TRBV7-9 to TRBJ1-4; the match to TRBD1 covers 8 bases. V shed 5 bases, J shed 0 bases, and the junction held 5 bases outside the gene matches. Looked up from germline, CDR1 is SEHNR and CDR2 is FQNEAQ (reference sequence). The CDR3 extends over 16 amino acids. CDR3 DNA: TGTGCCAGCAGCCAGGGGACAGGATCAACTAATGAAAAACTGTTTTTT. This encodes CASSQGTGSTNEKLFF.

The chain links TRBV14 to TRBJ2-5; D possibly corresponds to TRBD1 (6 bases). CDR1 is SGHDN, CDR2 FVKESK, per germline. The CDR3 contains 15 residues. V was pared by 8 bases and J by 1 base, with 17 bases between. CDR3 bases: TGTGCCAGCTTCCCACCCGGGACACCCCAAGAGACCCAGTACTTC. Protein product: CASFPPGTPQETQYF.

In the case of this clone: One junction end disagrees with the germline gene, perhaps due to a read error. The CDR3 region is CANSVAPSGGTYEQYF. CDR3 sequence (DNA): TGTGCCAACAGCGTAGCCCCTAGCGGGGGGACCTACGAGCAGTACTTC. The chain uses TRBV9 and TRBJ2-7, with 11 nucleotides matching TRBD2. This CDR3 spans 16 amino acids. CDR1 is SGDLS and CDR2 is YYNGEE in the germline V gene.

The rearrangement uses TRBV7-2 and TRBJ1-2; TRBD1 agrees at 11 bases. The germline V gene has CDR1 SGHTA and CDR2 FQGNSA. V shed 3 bases, J shed 2 bases, and the junction held 14 bases outside the gene matches. The CDR3 has 19 amino acids. The CDR3 sequence: CASSFPAFRTGGTNYGYTF. CDR3 DNA sequence: TGTGCCAGCAGCTTCCCTGCCTTTCGGACAGGGGGCACGAACTATGGCTACACCTTC.

This sequence joins TRBV4-1 and TRBJ1-3, with D uncertain. CDR1 is MGHRA and CDR2 is YSYEKL in the germline V gene. The ends were cut back, 4 bases at V and 3 bases at J, with 10 bases in the middle. The CDR3 contains 14 residues. CDR3 DNA: TGCGCCAGCAGCCTAATCAGTCTTGGAAACACCATATATTTT. Protein: CASSLISLGNTIYF.

This chain links TRBV7-2 with TRBJ2-7, with 7 nucleotides matching TRBD2. Trimming removed 1 base from V and 6 bases from J; junction bases left unmatched: 3. CDR1 SGHTA and CDR2 FQGNSA come from the germline V gene. The CDR3 totals 13 residues. The CDR3 loop reads CASSLGGGFEQYF. The CDR3 region has the DNA TGTGCCAGCAGCTTAGGGGGAGGGTTCGAGCAGTACTTC.

This clone was counted a single time. The chain links TRBV7-2 to TRBJ2-7; D call uncertain. The germline V and J ends were trimmed by 1 base and 2 bases, with 9 bases remaining between them. This CDR3 comprises 14 residues. CDR1 is SGHTA, CDR2 FQGNSA, per germline. The CDR3 reads CASSLVVHTYEQYF. The CDR3 DNA sequence: TGTGCCAGCAGCTTAGTTGTACACACCTACGAGCAGTACTTC.

This clone occurred a few times. The chain recombines TRBV10-3 with TRBJ1-2, with D maybe TRBD1 (5 bases). Trimming removed 10 bases at V and 7 bases at J, with 19 bases between. The CDR3 sequence is 13 residues long. CDR1 and CDR2 from the germline V gene are ENHRY and SYGVKD. CDR3 coding DNA: TGTGCCACCGCGGACAATCCCTCGGGTGGCTACACCTTC. As protein: CATADNPSGGYTF.

V usage is TRBV11-3 and J usage is TRBJ2-7, with 8 bases lining up with TRBD1. The germline V gene encodes CDR1 SGHNT and CDR2 YENEEA. The V gene end was trimmed by 5 bases and the J gene end by 5 bases; junction bases not matched to a gene: 17. This CDR3 is 17 amino acids long. CDR3 bases: TGTGCCAGCAGCCCAAGGCCCCCTCGACAGGGGAGCAACGAGCAGTACTTC. Amino acids: CASSPRPPRQGSNEQYF.